This T cell receptor (beta chain) was obtained from a study of T cell responses to AZD1222 COVID-19 vaccine. Study at large: Pooling was applied to second doses at about 4 or about 12 weeks.

The study, taken as a whole, reports: Repertoire sampling occurred only after the peak T cell response. Spike-specific TCRs gained breadth and depth after people received two AZD1222 doses. Baseline seropositivity occurred in only six AZD1222 recipients.

Generated by immunoSEQ multiplex PCR, the TCRdb table keeps only in-frame clones and is missing some. Here the sample spans some 150,000 clones, 90% being singletons. Concerning this clone itself: Antigen specificity is unknown.

This TCR was sampled from an adult in good health. The sequences come from peripheral blood, collected on day 0 of AZD1222 vaccination.

The CDR3 sequence is CASSPRGGGSQPQHF. The CDR3 DNA is TGTGCCAGCAGCCCCAGGGGAGGGGGTAGTCAGCCCCAGCATTTT. J is TRBJ1-5 and V is TRBV28, with D tentatively TRBD1 (6 bases). There are 15 residues in the CDR3. V shed 6 bases and J shed 6 bases, with 18 bases lying between them. Germline V CDR1 and CDR2: MDHEN, SYDVKM. Variable domain in full (rest from reference TRBV28 and TRBJ1-5): DVKVTQSSRYLVKRTGEKVFLECVQDMDHENMFWYRQDPGLGLRLIYFSYDVKMKEKGDIPEGYSVSREKKERFSLILESASTNQTSMYLCASSPRGGGSQPQHFGDGTRLSIL.